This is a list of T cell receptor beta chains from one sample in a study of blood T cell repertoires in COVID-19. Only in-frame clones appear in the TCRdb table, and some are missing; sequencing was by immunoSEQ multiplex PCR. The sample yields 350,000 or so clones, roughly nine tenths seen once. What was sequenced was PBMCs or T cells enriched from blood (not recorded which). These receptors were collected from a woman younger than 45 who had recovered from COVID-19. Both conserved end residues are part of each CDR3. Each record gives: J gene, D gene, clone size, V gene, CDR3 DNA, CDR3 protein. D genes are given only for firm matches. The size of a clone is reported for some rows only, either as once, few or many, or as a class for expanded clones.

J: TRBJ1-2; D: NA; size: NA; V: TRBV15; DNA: TGTGCCACCAGCAGAGGACCTACAGGGAGGGGTGGCTACACCTTC; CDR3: CATSRGPTGRGGYTF
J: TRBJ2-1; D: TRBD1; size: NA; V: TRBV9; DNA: TGTGCCAGCAGCGGGACAGGGCGACAGTTCTTC; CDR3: CASSGTGRQFF
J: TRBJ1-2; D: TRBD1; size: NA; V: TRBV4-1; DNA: TGCGCCAGCAGCCAAGCAGGGGGTTACTATGGCTACACCTTC; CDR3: CASSQAGGYYGYTF
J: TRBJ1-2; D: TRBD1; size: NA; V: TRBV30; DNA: TGTGCCTGGAGTCTCAACAGGGGAGTGGGCTATGGCTACACCTTC; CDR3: CAWSLNRGVGYGYTF
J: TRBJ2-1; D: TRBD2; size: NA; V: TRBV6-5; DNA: TGTGCCAGCAGAATCGGGACTAGCGGGAACAATGAGCAGTTCTTC; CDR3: CASRIGTSGNNEQFF
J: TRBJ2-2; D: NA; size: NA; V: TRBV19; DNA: TGTGCCAGTAGTATAGACTGGGGGGACTCGAACACCGGGGAGCTGTTTTTT; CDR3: CASSIDWGDSNTGELFF
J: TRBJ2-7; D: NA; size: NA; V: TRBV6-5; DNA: TGTGCCAGCAGTTCCTCCCGGACACCACCCTACGAGCAGTACTTC; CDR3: CASSSSRTPPYEQYF
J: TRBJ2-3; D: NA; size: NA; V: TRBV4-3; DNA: TGCGCCAGCAGCCAAGAAGCACAGGGCTACACAGATACGCAGTATTTT; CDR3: CASSQEAQGYTDTQYF
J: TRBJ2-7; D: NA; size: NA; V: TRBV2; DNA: TGTGCCAGCAGTCCCCGTTTAGGGGCTGACGAGCAGTACTTC; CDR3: CASSPRLGADEQYF
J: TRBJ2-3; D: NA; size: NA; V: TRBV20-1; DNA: TGCAGCGGCGGGCGCACAGATACGCAGTATTTT; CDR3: CSGGRTDTQYF
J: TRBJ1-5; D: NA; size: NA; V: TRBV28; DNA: TGTGCCAGCAGTCCCGGGGAGGGTCAGCCCCAGCATTTT; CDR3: CASSPGEGQPQHF
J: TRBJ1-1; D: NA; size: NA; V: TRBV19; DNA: TGTGCCAGTAGTATTAACAGTAGGTCTGAAGCTTTCTTT; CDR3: CASSINSRSEAFF
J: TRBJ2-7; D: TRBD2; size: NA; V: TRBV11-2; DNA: TGTGCCAGCAGCTTAGGTCTAGCGGGAAGCACGTACGAGCAGTACTTC; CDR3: CASSLGLAGSTYEQYF
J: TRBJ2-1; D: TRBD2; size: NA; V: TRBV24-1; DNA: TGTGCCACCAGTGAACCTATGGGGACTAGCGGGATTATGGGGAATGAGCAGTTCTTC; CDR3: CATSEPMGTSGIMGNEQFF
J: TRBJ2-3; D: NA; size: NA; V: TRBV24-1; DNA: TGTGCCACCAGTGATTCCCGTGGACAGACGCTTACAGATACGCAGTATTTT; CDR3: CATSDSRGQTLTDTQYF
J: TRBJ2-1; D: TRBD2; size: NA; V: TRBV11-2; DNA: TGTGCCAGCAGCTGGACTAGCGGGGGGGATGAGCAGTTCTTC; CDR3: CASSWTSGGDEQFF
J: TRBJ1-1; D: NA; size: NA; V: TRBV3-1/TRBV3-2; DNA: TGTGCCAGCAGTAGCAGTAAGAACACTGAAGCTTTCTTT; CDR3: CASSSSKNTEAFF
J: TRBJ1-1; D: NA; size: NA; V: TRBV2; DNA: TGTGCCAGCAGTGAAAGGAGAATGAACACTGAAGCTTTCTTT; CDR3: CASSERRMNTEAFF
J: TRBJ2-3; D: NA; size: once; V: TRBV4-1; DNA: TGCGCCAGCAGCCAACCGAGGGAAGGATCACCCCGGAAGAGGTATTTT; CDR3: CASSQPREGSPRKRYF
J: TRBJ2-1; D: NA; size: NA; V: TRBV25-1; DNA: TGTGCCAGCACCCCATTGGGCTTAAACAATGAGCAGTTCTTC; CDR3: CASTPLGLNNEQFF
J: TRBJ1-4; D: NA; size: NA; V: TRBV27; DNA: TGTGCCAGCAGTTCGGACATGGGGTTTAATGGGGAAAAACTGTTTTTT; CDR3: CASSSDMGFNGEKLFF
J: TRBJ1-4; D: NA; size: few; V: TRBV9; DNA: TGTGCCAGCAGCGCTCGGGGGGATAATGAAAAACTGTTTTTT; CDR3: CASSARGDNEKLFF
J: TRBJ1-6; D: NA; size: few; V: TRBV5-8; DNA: TGTGCCAGCAGCTTGACAGGGACCTATAATTCACCCCTCCACTTT; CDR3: CASSLTGTYNSPLHF
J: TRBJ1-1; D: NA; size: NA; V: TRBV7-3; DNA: TGTGCCAGCAGCTTACCCCCCTACACTGAAGCTTTCTTT; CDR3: CASSLPPYTEAFF
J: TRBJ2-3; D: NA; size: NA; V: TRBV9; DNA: TGTGCCAGCAGCGTAACGGCAGATACGCAGTATTTT; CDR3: CASSVTADTQYF
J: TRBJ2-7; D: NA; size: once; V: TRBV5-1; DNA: TGCGCCAGCAGCTCGGACATCTCCTACGAGCAGTACTTC; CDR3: CASSSDISYEQYF
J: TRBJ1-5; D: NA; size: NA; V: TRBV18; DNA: TGTGCCAGCTCACCACCGGGAGGCTATAGCAATCAGCCCCAGCATTTT; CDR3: CASSPPGGYSNQPQHF
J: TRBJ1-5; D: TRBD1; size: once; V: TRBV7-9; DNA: TGTGCCAGCAGCTTAGAGGGACAGGGACGTCTGGCAGGCCAGCCCCAGCATTTT; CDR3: CASSLEGQGRLAGQPQHF
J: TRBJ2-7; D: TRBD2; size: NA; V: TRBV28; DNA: TGTGCCAGCAGGGGGACTAGCGGGGTGGGGCCCTACGAGCAGTACTTC; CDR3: CASRGTSGVGPYEQYF
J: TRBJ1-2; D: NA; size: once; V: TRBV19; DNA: TGTGCCAGTAGTTCGAGACGGGACACTCTCTATTATGGCTACACCTTC; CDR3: CASSSRRDTLYYGYTF
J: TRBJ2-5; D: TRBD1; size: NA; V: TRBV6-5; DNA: TGTGCCAGCAGTTACTCCGGGACAGGGTCGGAGACCCAGTACTTC; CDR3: CASSYSGTGSETQYF
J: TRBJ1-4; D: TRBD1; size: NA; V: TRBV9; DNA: TGTGCCAGCAGCGCCAGGGACAGACGACAAACAACTAATGAAAAACTGTTTTTT; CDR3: CASSARDRRQTTNEKLFF
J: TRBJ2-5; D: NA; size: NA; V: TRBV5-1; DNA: TGCGCCAGCAGGCTCGCTACAGGCCTCCAAGAGACCCAGTACTTC; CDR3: CASRLATGLQETQYF
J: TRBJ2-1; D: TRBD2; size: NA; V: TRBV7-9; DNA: TGTGCCAGCAGCGCGGGACTAGCGGGAGGGAATGAGCAGTTCTTC; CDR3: CASSAGLAGGNEQFF
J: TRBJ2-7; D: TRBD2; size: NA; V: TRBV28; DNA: TGTGCCAGCGGCCAGGGACTAGCGGCCTACGAGCAGTACTTC; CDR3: CASGQGLAAYEQYF
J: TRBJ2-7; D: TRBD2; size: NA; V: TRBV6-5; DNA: TGTGCCAGCAGTCCAGCCGAAGCGGGAGTATACGAGCAGTACTTC; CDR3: CASSPAEAGVYEQYF
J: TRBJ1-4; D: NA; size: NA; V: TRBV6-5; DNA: TGTGCCAGCAGAAGGGGGAAGAATGAAAAACTGTTTTTT; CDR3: CASRRGKNEKLFF
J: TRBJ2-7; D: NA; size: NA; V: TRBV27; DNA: TGTGCCAGCAGTTCCTACTACGAGCAGTACTTC; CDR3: CASSSYYEQYF
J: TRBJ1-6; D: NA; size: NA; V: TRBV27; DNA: TGTGCCAGCAGTTTATGGGAGTTGGATTCACCCCTCCACTTT; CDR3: CASSLWELDSPLHF
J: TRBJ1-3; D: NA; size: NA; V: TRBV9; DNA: TGTGCCAGCAGCGTATCCAGGGGCCATTCCGGAAACACCATATATTTT; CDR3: CASSVSRGHSGNTIYF
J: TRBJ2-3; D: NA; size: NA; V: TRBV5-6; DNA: TGTGCCAGCAGCTTGGGGACTGGGGATACGCAGTATTTT; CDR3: CASSLGTGDTQYF
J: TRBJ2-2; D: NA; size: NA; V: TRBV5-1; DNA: TGCGCCAGCAGTGTAAGAGGAACCGGGGAGCTGTTTTTT; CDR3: CASSVRGTGELFF
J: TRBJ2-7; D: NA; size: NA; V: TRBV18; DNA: TGTGCCAGCTCACCAGAAGACGGAGCCACCTACGAGCAGTACTTC; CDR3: CASSPEDGATYEQYF
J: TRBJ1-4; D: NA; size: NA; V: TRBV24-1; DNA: TGTGCCACCCCGACCCAACAGGGCCCACTCGAAAAACTGTTTTTT; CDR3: CATPTQQGPLEKLFF
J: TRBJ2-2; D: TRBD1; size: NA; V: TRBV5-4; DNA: TGTGCCAGCAGCGGTGACTTGGGACAGGGTTTCACCGGGGAGCTGTTTTTT; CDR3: CASSGDLGQGFTGELFF
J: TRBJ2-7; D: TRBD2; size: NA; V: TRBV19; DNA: TGTGCCAGTAGTATAGGTCTAGCGGACTCCTACGAGCAGTACTTC; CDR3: CASSIGLADSYEQYF
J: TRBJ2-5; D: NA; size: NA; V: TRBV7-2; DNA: TGTGCCAGCAGCTTACAGGGTTCCCAAGAGACCCAGTACTTC; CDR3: CASSLQGSQETQYF
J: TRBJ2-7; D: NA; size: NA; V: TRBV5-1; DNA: TGCGCCAGCAGCAGTATCCCGACAGCGGGCTACGAGCAGTACTTC; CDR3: CASSSIPTAGYEQYF
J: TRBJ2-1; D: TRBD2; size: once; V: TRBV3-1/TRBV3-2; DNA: TGTGCCAGCAGCCCCCCCCTAGCGGGGACCTCCTACAATGAGCAGTTCTTC; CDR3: CASSPPLAGTSYNEQFF
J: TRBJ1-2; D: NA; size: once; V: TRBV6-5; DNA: TGTGCCAGCACCCCCTCGACAGCCGGCGGCTACACCTTC; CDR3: CASTPSTAGGYTF
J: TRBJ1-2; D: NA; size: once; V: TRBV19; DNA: TGTGCCAGTAGTGGGGAGGGACGGGGCTACACCTTC; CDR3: CASSGEGRGYTF
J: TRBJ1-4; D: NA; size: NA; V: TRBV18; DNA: TGTGCCAGCCGTCGGGGTTTTGGTGAAAAACTGTTTTTT; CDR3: CASRRGFGEKLFF
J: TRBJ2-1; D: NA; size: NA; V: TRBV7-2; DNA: TGTGCCAGCAGTCCCATCGGCGGCTCGGCCAATGAGCAGTTCTTC; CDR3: CASSPIGGSANEQFF
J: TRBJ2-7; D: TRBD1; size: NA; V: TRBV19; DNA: TGTGCCAGTAGTATGGACGGGACAGGGGGCTCCTACGAGCAGTACTTC; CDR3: CASSMDGTGGSYEQYF
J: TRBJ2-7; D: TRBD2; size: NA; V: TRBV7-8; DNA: TGTGCCAGCAGCTTATTGCGACTAGCGGAGCTACGCTACGAGCAGTACTTC; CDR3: CASSLLRLAELRYEQYF
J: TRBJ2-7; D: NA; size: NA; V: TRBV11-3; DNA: TGTGCCAGCAGCTTAGAACAGGGCTACGAGCAGTACTTC; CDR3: CASSLEQGYEQYF